Sequencing of this T cell receptor beta chain was carried out in a study of T cell responses to AZD1222 COVID-19 vaccine. Study summary: Pooled in the analysis were second doses at about 4 or about 12 weeks. Findings of the study overall: Two AZD1222 doses significantly raised spike-specific TCR breadth and depth over controls. Nearly half of the spike-specific TCRs reportedly recognize variant regions that carry no mutations. Among the donors, most were white British and more were female, and clonal diversity was possibly underestimated.

Only in-frame clones appear in the TCRdb table, and some are missing; sequencing was by immunoSEQ multiplex PCR. The sample lists over 90,000 clones, 75% to 95% occurring once. With 8 bases removed from V and 2 bases from J, the gap between germline ends came to 7 bases. The CDR3 is 12 amino acids. Germline CDR1 is KGHDR and CDR2 is SFDVKD. As concerns this clone: Its antigen is undetermined.

This TCR was sampled from an adult in good health. The source material was peripheral blood, sampled on day 0 of AZD1222 vaccination. V is TRBV24-1 and J is TRBJ2-3; D call uncertain. The CDR3 DNA sequence: TGTGCCACCAATCATGACACAGATACGCAGTATTTT. Its translation is CATNHDTDTQYF.